This record concerns one T cell receptor beta chain sequence. Its antigen is unknown. The sample comes from a study of graft-versus-host responses after intestinal transplantation. Trimming left V 4 bases short and J 3 bases short, with 19 bases between. Germline V lookup: CDR1 SGDLS, CDR2 YYNGEE. The CDR3 loop spans 16 amino acids. Profiling relied on immunoSEQ multiplex PCR, and the TCRdb table lists in-frame clones only, not all of them. Of about 86,000 clones detected, around 90% appear once; the ten largest clones hold more than 0.25%. This sample comprised unstimulated CD4+ T cells sorted from spleen or lymph node cells, obtained before transplant. The chain couples TRBV9 to TRBJ2-5; possible D gene TRBD1, 6 bases. The receptor comes from a human donor who was the organ donor for an intestinal transplant. The CDR3 is CASSPAYLGTKETQYF. The CDR3, as DNA: TGTGCCAGCAGCCCAGCGTATCTGGGGACAAAAGAGACCCAGTACTTC.